Sequencing of this T cell receptor beta chain was carried out in a study of T cell clonotyping in hematopoietic cell transplantation. Assay: immunoSEQ multiplex PCR; the TCRdb copy retains only in-frame clones and omits some. The sample records approximately 70,000 clones, around 94% being singletons. Germline V gene lookup returns CDR1 MDHEN and CDR2 SYDVKM. The CDR3 is made up of 13 amino acids. V was pared by 7 bases and J by 4 bases, with 7 bases of the junction left unmatched. This clonotype was sampled from a man aged 45-65 years in good health. Some clones in this sample may be carry-over from other donors' samples. Input material: peripheral blood mononuclear cells. V is TRBV28 and J is TRBJ2-7; 7 bases agree with TRBD2. The CDR3 here is CASTRGVGYEQYF. CDR3 in DNA: TGTGCCAGCACCCGGGGGGTCGGTTACGAGCAGTACTTC.